This TCR beta chain was recorded in a study of blood T cell repertoires in COVID-19. Data came from immunoSEQ multiplex PCR; TCRdb stores just in-frame clones and leaves some out. The sample consists of about 180,000 clones, more than 80% of them appearing once. Sequenced input: PBMCs or T cells enriched from blood (not recorded which). The sequence was obtained from a man in his forties who had recovered from COVID-19.

The CDR3 sequence: CASSPGTGPRNTIYF. In DNA form, the CDR3 reads TGTGCCAGCAGCCCAGGGACAGGTCCAAGGAACACCATATATTTT. The rearrangement uses TRBV7-3 and TRBJ1-3; 8 bases are a match to TRBD1. CDR1 is SGHTA and CDR2 is FQGTGA in the germline V gene. The trim removed 5 bases at V and 7 bases at J, leaving 10 bases unmatched. The CDR3 is 15 residues long. Full variable domain (rest looked up from reference TRBV7-3 and TRBJ1-3): GAGVSQTPSNKVTEKGKYVELRCDPISGHTALYWYRQSLGQGPEFLIYFQGTGAADDSGLPNDRFFAVRPEGSVSTLKIQRTERGDSAVYLCASSPGTGPRNTIYFGEGSWLTVV.